This TCR beta chain is drawn from a study of somatic mutations in cytotoxic T cells in rheumatoid arthritis. Blood donors, with a median age of around 58 years (range roughly 21-75) and 55% female, made up the healthy control group. CD4+ and CD8+ cells were isolated by positive magnetic bead selection, with purity checked by flow cytometry. Study findings and constraints: Relative to age-matched healthy controls, rheumatoid arthritis patients did not differ significantly in CD8+ T-cell clonality. Just what the expanded CD8+ clones targeted, in terms of antigens, remained unknown.

The germline V gene has CDR1 SSHAT and CDR2 FNYEAQ (reference sequence). This CDR3 contains 15 residues. Assay used: immunoSEQ multiplex PCR; TCRdb lists only in-frame clones, some missing. The table lists under 15,000 clones, nearly 80% of them singletons, with around 15% in the top ten. Comment on this clone: What it binds is unknown. Relative to the germline gene, one junction end is altered; a read error may explain this.

Sequenced sample: CD8+ T cells sorted from blood. The receptor comes from a man between 50 and 59 years old in good health. The chain is built from TRBV7-7 and TRBJ2-3; D may be TRBD1 or TRBD2 (5 bases each). The CDR3 coding sequence is TGTGCTAGCAGCTTAAGAGGGGCTAGCACAGATACGCAGTATTTT. Its translation: CASSLRGASTDTQYF. Based on the CDR3 plus reference TRBV7-7 and TRBJ2-3, the full variable domain is GAGVSQSPRYKVTKRGQDVTLRCDPISSHATLYWYQQALGQGPEFLTYFNYEAQPDKSGLPSDRFSAERPEGSISTLTIQRTEQRDSAMYRCASSLRGASTDTQYFGPGTRLTVL.